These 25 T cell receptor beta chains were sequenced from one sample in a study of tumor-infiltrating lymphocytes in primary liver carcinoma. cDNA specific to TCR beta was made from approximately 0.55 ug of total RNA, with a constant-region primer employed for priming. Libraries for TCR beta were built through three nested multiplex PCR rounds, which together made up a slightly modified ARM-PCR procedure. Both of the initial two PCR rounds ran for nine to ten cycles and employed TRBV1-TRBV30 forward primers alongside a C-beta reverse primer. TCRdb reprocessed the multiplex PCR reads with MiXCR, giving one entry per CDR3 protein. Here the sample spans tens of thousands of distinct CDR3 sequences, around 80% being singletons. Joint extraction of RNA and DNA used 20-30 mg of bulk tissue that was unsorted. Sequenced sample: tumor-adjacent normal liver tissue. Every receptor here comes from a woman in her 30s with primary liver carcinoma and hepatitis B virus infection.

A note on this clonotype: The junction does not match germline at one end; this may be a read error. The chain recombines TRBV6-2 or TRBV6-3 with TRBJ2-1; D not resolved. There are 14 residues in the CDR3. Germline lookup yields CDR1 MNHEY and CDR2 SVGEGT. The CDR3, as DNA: TGTGCCACCAGTTCCGGGCTAGAGAGCAATGATCAGTTCTTC. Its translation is CATSSGLESNDQFF.

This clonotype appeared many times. The CDR3 sequence: CASSFLQSDVGEQYF. The CDR3 coding sequence is TGTGCCAGCAGTTTCCTCCAATCGGACGTCGGGGAGCAGTACTTC. The chain has TRBV28 and TRBJ2-7; D not resolved. The CDR3 length is 15 residues. Deletions cut 3 bases from V and 7 bases from J, with 19 bases between. The V gene's germline CDR1 is MDHEN and CDR2 SYDVKM.

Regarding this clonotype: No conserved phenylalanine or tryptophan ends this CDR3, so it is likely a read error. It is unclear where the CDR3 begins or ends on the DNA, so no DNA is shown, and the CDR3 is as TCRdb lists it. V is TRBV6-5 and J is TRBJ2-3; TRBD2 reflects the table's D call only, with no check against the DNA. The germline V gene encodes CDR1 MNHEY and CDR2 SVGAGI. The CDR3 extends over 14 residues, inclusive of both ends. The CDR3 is CASNETGAQDTLYS.

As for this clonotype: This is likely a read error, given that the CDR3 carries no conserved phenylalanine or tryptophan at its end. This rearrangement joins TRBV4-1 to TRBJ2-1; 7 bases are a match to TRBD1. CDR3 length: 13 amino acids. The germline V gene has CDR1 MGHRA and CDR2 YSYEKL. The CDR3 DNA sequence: TGCGCCCGCAGACCTACAGGGGTCGAAGAGCAGTTCCTC. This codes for CARRPTGVEEQFL.

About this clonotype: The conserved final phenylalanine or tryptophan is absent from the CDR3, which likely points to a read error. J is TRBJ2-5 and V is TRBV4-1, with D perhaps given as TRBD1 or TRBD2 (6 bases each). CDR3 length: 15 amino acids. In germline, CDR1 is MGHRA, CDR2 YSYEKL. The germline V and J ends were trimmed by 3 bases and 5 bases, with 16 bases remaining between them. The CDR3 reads CASSQEEMGGETQYL. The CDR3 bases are TGCGCCAGCAGCCAGGAAGAGATGGGGGGCGAGACCCAGTACTTA.

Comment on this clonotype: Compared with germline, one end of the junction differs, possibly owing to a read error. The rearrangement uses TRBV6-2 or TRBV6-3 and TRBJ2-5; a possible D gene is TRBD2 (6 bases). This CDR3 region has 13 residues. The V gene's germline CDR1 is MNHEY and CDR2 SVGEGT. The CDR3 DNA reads TGTGCCAGCACTTACCCTCGGGAGCAGGCCCAGTACTTC. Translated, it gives CASTYPREQAQYF.

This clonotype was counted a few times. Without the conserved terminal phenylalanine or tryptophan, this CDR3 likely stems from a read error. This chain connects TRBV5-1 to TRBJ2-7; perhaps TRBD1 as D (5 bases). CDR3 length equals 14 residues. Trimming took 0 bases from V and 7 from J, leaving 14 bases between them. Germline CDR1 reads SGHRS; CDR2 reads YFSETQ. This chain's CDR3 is CASSLDRFRQEQYL. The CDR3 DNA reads TGCGCCAGCAGCTTGGACAGGTTCCGGCAGGAGCAGTACCTC.

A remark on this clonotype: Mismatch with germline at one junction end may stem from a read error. The DNA for the CDR3 is TGTGTCAGCAGCTTTGGACAGGGGAAGCACAATGCGCAGTTCTTC. Encoded protein: CVSSFGQGKHNAQFF. The chain combines TRBV11-2 with TRBJ2-1; 9 nucleotides align to TRBD1. The CDR3 contains 15 residues. Germline V gene sequence: CDR1 SGHAT, CDR2 FQNNGV. Together with reference TRBV11-2 and TRBJ2-1, the CDR3 gives the full variable domain: EAGVAQSPRYKIIEKRQSVAFWCNPISGHATLYWYQQILGQGPKLLIQFQNNGVVDDSQLPKDRFSAERLKGVDSTLKIQPAKLEDSAVYLCVSSFGQGKHNAQFFGPGTRLTVL.

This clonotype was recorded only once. The CDR3 sequence is CASTLPVGQGVSPLHF. CDR3 coding DNA: TGTGCCAGCACTCTCCCCGTTGGGCAGGGAGTTTCACCCCTCCACTTT. V and J are TRBV6-1 and TRBJ1-6; possibly TRBD1 for D (5 bases). Germline loops: CDR1 MNHNS, CDR2 SASEGT. The CDR3 spans 16 residues. Trimming left V 7 bases short and J 9 bases short, with 22 bases between.

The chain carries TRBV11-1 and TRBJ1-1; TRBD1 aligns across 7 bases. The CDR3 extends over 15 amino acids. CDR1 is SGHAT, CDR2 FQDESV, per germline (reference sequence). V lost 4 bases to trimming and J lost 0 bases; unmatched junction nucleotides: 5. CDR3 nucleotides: TGTGCCAGCAGCTCAACCGGGACAGTGAACACTGAAGCTTTCTTT. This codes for CASSSTGTVNTEAFF.

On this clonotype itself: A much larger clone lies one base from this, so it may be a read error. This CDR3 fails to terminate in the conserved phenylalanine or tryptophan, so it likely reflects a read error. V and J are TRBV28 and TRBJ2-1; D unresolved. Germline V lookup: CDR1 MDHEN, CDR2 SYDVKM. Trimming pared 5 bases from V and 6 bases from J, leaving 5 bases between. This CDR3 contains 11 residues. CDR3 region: CASSRRNEQFL. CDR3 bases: TGTGCCAGCAGTCGACGCAATGAGCAGTTCCTC.

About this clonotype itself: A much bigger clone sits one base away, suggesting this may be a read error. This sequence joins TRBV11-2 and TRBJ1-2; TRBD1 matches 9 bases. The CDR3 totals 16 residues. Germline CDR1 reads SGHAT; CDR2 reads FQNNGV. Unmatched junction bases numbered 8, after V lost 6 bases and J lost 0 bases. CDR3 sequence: CASRPTGDRANYGYTF. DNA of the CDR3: TGTGCCAGCAGGCCAACGGGGGACAGGGCTAACTATGGCTACACCTTC.

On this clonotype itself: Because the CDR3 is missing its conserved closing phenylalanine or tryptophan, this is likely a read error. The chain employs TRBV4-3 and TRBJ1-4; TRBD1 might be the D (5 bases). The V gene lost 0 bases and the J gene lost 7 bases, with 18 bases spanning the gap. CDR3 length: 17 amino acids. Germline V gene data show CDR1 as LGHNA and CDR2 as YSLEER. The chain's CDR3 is CASSQEWSTSQGEKLFY. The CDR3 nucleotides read TGCGCCAGCAGCCAAGAGTGGTCCACGAGCCAGGGTGAAAAACTGTTTTAT.

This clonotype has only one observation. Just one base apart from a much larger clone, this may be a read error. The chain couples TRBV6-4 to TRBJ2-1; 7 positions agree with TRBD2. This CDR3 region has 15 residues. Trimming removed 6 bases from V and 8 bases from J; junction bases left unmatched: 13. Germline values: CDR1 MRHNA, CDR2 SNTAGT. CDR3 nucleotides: TGTGCCAGCAGCCCTCTAGTGGGAGGGCCGGATGAGCAGTTCTTC. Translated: CASSPLVGGPDEQFF.

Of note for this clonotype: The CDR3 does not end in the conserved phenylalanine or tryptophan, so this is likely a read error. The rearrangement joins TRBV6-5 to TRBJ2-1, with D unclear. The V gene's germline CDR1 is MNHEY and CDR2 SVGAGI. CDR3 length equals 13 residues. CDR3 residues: CACRNSEYNEQFL. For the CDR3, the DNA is TGTGCTTGCAGAAACAGCGAATACAATGAGCAGTTCCTC.

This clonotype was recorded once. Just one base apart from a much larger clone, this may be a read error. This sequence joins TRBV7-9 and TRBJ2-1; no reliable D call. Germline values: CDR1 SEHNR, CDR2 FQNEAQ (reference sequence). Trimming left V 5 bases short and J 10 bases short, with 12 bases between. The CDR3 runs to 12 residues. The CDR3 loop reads CASSLGYEEQFF. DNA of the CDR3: TGTGCCAGCAGCCTAGGGTACGAAGAGCAGTTCTTC.

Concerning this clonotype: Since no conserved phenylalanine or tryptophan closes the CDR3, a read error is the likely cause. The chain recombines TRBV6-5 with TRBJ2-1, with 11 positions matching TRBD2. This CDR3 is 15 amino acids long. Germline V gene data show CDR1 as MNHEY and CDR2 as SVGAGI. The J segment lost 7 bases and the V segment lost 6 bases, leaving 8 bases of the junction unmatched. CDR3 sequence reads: CASRVTSGSKNEQFL. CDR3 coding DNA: TGTGCCAGCAGAGTAACTAGCGGGAGTAAAAATGAGCAGTTCTTA.

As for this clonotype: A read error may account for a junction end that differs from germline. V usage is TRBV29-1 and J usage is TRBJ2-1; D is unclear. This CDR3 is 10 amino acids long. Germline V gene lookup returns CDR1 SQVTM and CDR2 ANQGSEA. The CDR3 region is CSVVQNGQFF. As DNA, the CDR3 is TGCAGCGTAGTCCAAAATGGGCAGTTCTTC.

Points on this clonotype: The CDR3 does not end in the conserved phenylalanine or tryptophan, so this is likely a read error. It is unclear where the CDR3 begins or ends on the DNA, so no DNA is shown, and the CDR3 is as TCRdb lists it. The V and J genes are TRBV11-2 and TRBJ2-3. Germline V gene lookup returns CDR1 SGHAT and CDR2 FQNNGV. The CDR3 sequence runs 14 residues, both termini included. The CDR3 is CASSRMASTDTLYL.

The CDR3 reads CASRLGTDELFF. Written as DNA, the CDR3 is TGCGCCAGCAGACTTGGCACCGATGAACTGTTTTTT. V gene TRBV4-3 combines with J gene TRBJ2-2; no definite D call. CDR3 length: 12 residues. V was pared by 6 bases and J by 14 bases, with 16 bases between. In germline, CDR1 is LGHNA, CDR2 YSLEER.

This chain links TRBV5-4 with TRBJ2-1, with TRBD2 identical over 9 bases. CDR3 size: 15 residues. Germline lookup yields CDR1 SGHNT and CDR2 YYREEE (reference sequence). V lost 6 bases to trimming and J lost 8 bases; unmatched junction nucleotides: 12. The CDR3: CASNFSGSSYYEQFF. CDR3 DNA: TGTGCCAGCAACTTTAGCGGGAGTTCGTACTATGAGCAGTTCTTC.

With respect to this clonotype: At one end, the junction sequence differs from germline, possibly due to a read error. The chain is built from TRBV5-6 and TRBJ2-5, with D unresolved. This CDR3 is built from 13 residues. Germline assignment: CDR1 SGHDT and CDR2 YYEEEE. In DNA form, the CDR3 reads TGTGTCAGCAGCCGGACCAGCCGCGAGACTCAGTACTTC. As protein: CVSSRTSRETQYF.

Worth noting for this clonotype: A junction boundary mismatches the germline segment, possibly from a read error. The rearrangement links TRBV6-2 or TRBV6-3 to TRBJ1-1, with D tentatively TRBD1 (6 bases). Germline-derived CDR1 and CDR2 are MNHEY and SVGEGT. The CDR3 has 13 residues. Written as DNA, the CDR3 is TGTGTCAGTAACTACCAGGGGTCGACTGAAACTTTCTTT. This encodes CVSNYQGSTETFF.

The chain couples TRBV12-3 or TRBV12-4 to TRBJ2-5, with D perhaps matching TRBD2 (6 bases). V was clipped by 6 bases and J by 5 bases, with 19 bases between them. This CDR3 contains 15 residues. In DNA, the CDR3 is TGTGCCAGCAGCACCCACCACGGGAGCGAGGAGACCCAGTACTTC. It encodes CASSTHHGSEETQYF.

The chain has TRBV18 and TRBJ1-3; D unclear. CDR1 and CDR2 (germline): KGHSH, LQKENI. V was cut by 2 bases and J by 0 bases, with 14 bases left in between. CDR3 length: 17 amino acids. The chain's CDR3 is CASSPGSVTLSGNTIYF. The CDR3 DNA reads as TGTGCCAGCTCACCAGGTTCTGTGACCCTCTCTGGAAACACCATATATTTT.